One and the same sample provided the 27 T cell receptor beta chains below, sequenced in a study of T cell changes during pregnancy in multiple sclerosis. Clones were read by immunoSEQ multiplex PCR, and TCRdb kept only the in-frame ones, dropping some. Among some 60,000 clones listed, around nine tenths were seen once. The starting material was peripheral blood, obtained in the first trimester of pregnancy. Source of these receptors: a female donor in good health, enrolled as a control in a pregnancy study.

The table lists this clone with a count of one. The rearrangement links TRBV4-2 to TRBJ1-5; D remains ambiguous. Germline lookup yields CDR1 LGHNA and CDR2 YNFKEQ. The ends were cut back, 1 base at V and 4 bases at J, with 11 bases in the middle. There are 15 residues in the CDR3. The DNA of the CDR3 is TGTGCCAGCAGCCAAGCTTCAGGCGTGAATCAGCCCCAGCATTTT. Its protein is CASSQASGVNQPQHF.

The rearrangement uses TRBV7-9 and TRBJ1-2, with TRBD1 identical over 9 bases. CDR3 length equals 14 residues. V shed 4 bases, J shed 8 bases, and the junction held 8 bases outside the gene matches. CDR1 is SEHNR, CDR2 FQNEAQ, per germline (reference sequence). The CDR3 here is CASSSGTGRGGYTF. The CDR3 coding sequence is TGTGCCAGCAGCTCCGGGACAGGGAGGGGAGGCTACACCTTC.

The gene calls are TRBV19 and TRBJ1-5; a weak D match, TRBD1 (5 bases). Germline loops: CDR1 LNHDA, CDR2 SQIVND (reference sequence). The CDR3 covers 17 residues. V dropped 5 bases and J dropped 2 bases, with 19 bases sitting between them. CDR3 DNA: TGTGCCAGTAGTTTGGGACTATCGGGCGATGGCAATCAGCCCCAGCATTTT. Protein sequence: CASSLGLSGDGNQPQHF.

The chain has TRBV28 and TRBJ1-3; TRBD1 aligns across 7 bases. Germline lookup yields CDR1 MDHEN and CDR2 SYDVKM. The CDR3 spans 14 residues. Unmatched junction bases numbered 6, after V lost 6 bases and J lost 4 bases. The CDR3: CASSQDRSGNTIYF. The CDR3 DNA reads TGTGCCAGCAGCCAGGACAGGTCAGGAAACACCATATATTTT.

This chain joins TRBV2 and TRBJ2-1; TRBD1 is a possible D gene (5 bases). The germline V gene has CDR1 SNHLY and CDR2 FYNNEI. Trimming shortened V by 3 bases and J by 4 bases, and 10 bases separated the two germline ends. This CDR3 is built from 14 residues. In nucleotides, the CDR3 is TGTGCCAGCAGTGAGTGGACAATGTACAATGAGCAGTTCTTC. It encodes CASSEWTMYNEQFF.

The chain couples TRBV5-6 to TRBJ2-7; maybe TRBD2 (5 bases). Germline CDR1 and CDR2: SGHDT and YYEEEE. V was pared by 4 bases and J by 6 bases, with 17 bases between. The CDR3 covers 14 residues. CDR3 loop: CASSGGEGPSEQYF. The CDR3 DNA reads TGTGCCAGCAGCGGAGGAGAGGGTCCAAGCGAGCAGTACTTC. The full variable domain, completed using reference TRBV5-6 and TRBJ2-7, is DAGVTQSPTHLIKTRGQQVTLRCSPKSGHDTVSWYQQALGQGPQFIFQYYEEEERQRGNFPDRFSGHQFPNYSSELNVNALLLGDSALYLCASSGGEGPSEQYFGPGTRLTVT.

The chain recombines TRBV5-1 with TRBJ2-2; 7 nucleotides agree with TRBD1. CDR1 is SGHRS and CDR2 is YFSETQ in the germline V gene. The CDR3 spans 15 residues. After removal of 4 bases from V and 1 base from J, the junction contained 4 bases not matched to a gene. The CDR3 reads CASSPDRMNTGELFF. In DNA, the CDR3 is TGCGCCAGCAGCCCGGACAGGATGAACACCGGGGAGCTGTTTTTT.

The chain couples TRBV6-5 to TRBJ2-7; tentative D call: TRBD2 (6 bases). V was cut by 0 bases and J by 0 bases, with 9 bases left in between. From germline, CDR1 is MNHEY and CDR2 SVGAGI. The CDR3 contains 15 residues. This CDR3 reads CASSYSDGSSYEQYF. The CDR3 bases are TGTGCCAGCAGTTACTCGGACGGGAGCTCCTACGAGCAGTACTTC.

V usage is TRBV6-1 and J usage is TRBJ1-6, with D uncertain. CDR1 is MNHNS, CDR2 SASEGT, per germline. The CDR3 has 15 residues. V lost 4 bases and J lost 0, with 7 bases in between. The CDR3 spells CASSGQNSYNSPLHF. CDR3 in DNA: TGTGCCAGCAGTGGACAAAACTCCTATAATTCACCCCTCCACTTT.

The CDR3 DNA reads as TGTGCCAGCAGCTTTTCGGGATTAGGGTTGCACAATGAGCAGTTCTTC. Its translation is CASSFSGLGLHNEQFF. The V and J genes are TRBV7-9 and TRBJ2-1; a possible D gene is TRBD2 (5 bases). The CDR3 sequence is 16 residues long. The V gene lost 3 bases and the J gene lost 5 bases, with 17 bases spanning the gap. The germline CDR1 and CDR2 sequences are SEHNR and FQNEAQ (reference sequence).

The chain employs TRBV4-1 and TRBJ1-4; D possibly corresponds to TRBD1 (6 bases). The CDR3 is made up of 15 amino acids. Germline values: CDR1 MGHRA, CDR2 YSYEKL. Trimming cost V 5 bases and J 0 bases, with 10 bases left between them. The chain's CDR3 is CASSTRTATNEKLFF. The CDR3 bases are TGCGCCAGCAGCACTCGGACAGCAACTAATGAAAAACTGTTTTTT.

The rearrangement joins TRBV6-6 to TRBJ2-7; the match to TRBD2 covers 7 bases. This CDR3 has 16 residues. Germline CDR1 MNHNY, CDR2 SVGAGI (reference sequence). V was clipped by 4 bases and J by 4 bases; unmatched bases: 13. The CDR3: CASSSPTEGRGYEQYF. For the CDR3, the DNA is TGTGCCAGCAGTTCACCTACCGAAGGGAGGGGTTACGAGCAGTACTTC.

This chain connects TRBV5-1 to TRBJ2-1, with 9 bases fitting TRBD1. The V gene's germline CDR1 is SGHRS and CDR2 YFSETQ. With 0 bases clipped from V and 8 bases from J, the junction kept 6 bases outside the gene matches. This CDR3 has 15 amino acids. CDR3 sequence reads: CASSLAGTGSHEQFF. CDR3 DNA: TGCGCCAGCAGCTTGGCCGGGACAGGGTCCCATGAGCAGTTCTTC.

V gene TRBV6-5 combines with J gene TRBJ1-1, with D tentatively TRBD1 (5 bases). The CDR3 sequence is 14 residues long. The V and J ends lost 4 bases and 9 bases respectively, with 18 bases between them. Germline V gives CDR1 MNHEY, CDR2 SVGAGI. CDR3 coding DNA: TGTGCCAGCAGTTCCCCGGGACCCGGGAGTAAAGCTTTCTTT. Residues: CASSSPGPGSKAFF.

The rearrangement joins TRBV6-4 to TRBJ2-1; TRBD2 matches at 7 bases. Unmatched junction bases numbered 7, after V lost 4 bases and J lost 7 bases. Per germline, CDR1 MRHNA and CDR2 SNTAGT. CDR3 length: 14 residues. Here the CDR3 reads CASSAGLEGNEQFF. In DNA, the CDR3 is TGTGCCAGCAGTGCCGGACTAGAAGGGAATGAGCAGTTCTTC.

The CDR3 reads CASSYSIGGASGYTF. In nucleotides, the CDR3 is TGTGCCAGCAGTTACTCCATTGGGGGGGCTAGTGGCTACACCTTC. The chain links TRBV6-5 to TRBJ1-2; D is possibly TRBD1 (6 bases). There are 15 residues in the CDR3. Germline lookup yields CDR1 MNHEY and CDR2 SVGAGI. V gave up 0 bases and J gave up 7 bases, with 15 bases separating them.

The CDR3 protein is CASSRRTENNEQFF. CDR3 nucleotides: TGTGCCAGCAGCCGTCGGACAGAGAACAATGAGCAGTTCTTC. The chain joins TRBV11-1 to TRBJ2-1; TRBD1 might be the D (6 bases). Germline V gene data show CDR1 as SGHAT and CDR2 as FQDESV (reference sequence). This CDR3 has 14 amino acids. V was cut by 5 bases and J by 5 bases, with 13 bases left in between.

The gene calls are TRBV20-1 and TRBJ1-2; a weak D match, TRBD1 (5 bases). This CDR3 has 11 residues. CDR1 is DFQATT and CDR2 is SNEGSKA in the germline V gene (reference sequence). The V gene lost 5 bases and the J gene lost 8 bases, with 12 bases spanning the gap. The CDR3 DNA reads as TGCAGTGCTTTCAGGGTAGACGGCTACACCTTC. Its protein product is CSAFRVDGYTF.

This clone came up once. The chain links TRBV7-2 to TRBJ2-5; D is possibly TRBD2 (5 bases). Trimming took 5 bases from V and 9 from J, leaving 19 bases between them. Germline values: CDR1 SGHTA, CDR2 FQGNSA. The CDR3 runs 14 residues. The CDR3 DNA follows: TGTGCCAGCAGCCGAACCGTGCTTGCGGAGGCCCAGTACTTC. Protein: CASSRTVLAEAQYF.

This clone appeared once. This sequence joins TRBV2 and TRBJ1-1, with TRBD1 identical over 7 bases. Germline V gene sequence: CDR1 SNHLY, CDR2 FYNNEI. The length of the CDR3 is 13 residues. Unmatched junction bases numbered 8, after V lost 7 bases and J lost 6 bases. The CDR3 nucleotides read TGTGCCAGCATTTCCCAGGGGGAATCTGAAGCTTTCTTT. Protein sequence: CASISQGESEAFF.

The chain joins TRBV7-8 to TRBJ2-7; tentative D call: TRBD2 (6 bases). The ends were cut back, 2 bases at V and 0 bases at J, with 11 bases in the middle. This CDR3 has 15 amino acids. The V gene's germline CDR1 is SGHVS and CDR2 FQNEAQ. The CDR3 nucleotides read TGTGCCAGCAGCTTAAATCTAGCGACCTCCTACGAGCAGTACTTC. Protein: CASSLNLATSYEQYF.

The chain employs TRBV18 and TRBJ1-5; 7 bases match TRBD1. The CDR3 totals 14 residues. Germline trimming cut 3 bases from V and 6 bases from J; bases unmatched to any gene: 5. CDR1 and CDR2 from the germline V gene are KGHSH and LQKENI. The CDR3 here is CASSPSTGTQPQHF. CDR3 coding DNA: TGTGCCAGCTCACCCTCGACAGGGACTCAGCCCCAGCATTTT.

The chain joins TRBV5-1 to TRBJ2-1; 10 bases fit TRBD2. In germline, CDR1 is SGHRS, CDR2 YFSETQ. Trimming at V came to 3 bases and at J to 7 bases, leaving 13 bases not matched to a gene. The length of the CDR3 is 17 residues. CDR3 protein: CASSSPTGAGGRNEQFF. The CDR3 DNA reads TGCGCCAGCAGCTCCCCCACGGGAGCGGGAGGGAGGAATGAGCAGTTCTTC.

The chain combines TRBV9 with TRBJ1-3, with D uncertain. The V end lost 0 bases, the J end lost 0 bases, and 10 bases lay between the germline ends. This CDR3 has 16 amino acids. Germline V gives CDR1 SGDLS, CDR2 YYNGEE. The CDR3 loop is CASSVANSDSGNTIYF. The CDR3 region has the DNA TGTGCCAGCAGCGTAGCCAATTCAGACTCTGGAAACACCATATATTTT.

The chain employs TRBV5-1 and TRBJ2-3; 12 nucleotides match TRBD2. With V trimmed by 3 bases and J by 2 bases, 13 bases remained unmatched. Germline V lookup: CDR1 SGHRS, CDR2 YFSETQ. This CDR3 contains 19 residues. CDR3 nucleotide sequence: TGCGCCAGCAGCTCAACAACTAGCGGGGGGCCTGAACCCACAGATACGCAGTATTTT. Its protein is CASSSTTSGGPEPTDTQYF.

This chain joins TRBV4-3 and TRBJ1-1; D not certain. The CDR3 runs 14 residues. Germline CDR1 and CDR2: LGHNA and YSLEER. Trimming stripped 0 bases from V and 5 bases from J, with 10 bases between. The DNA of the CDR3 is TGCGCCAGCAGCCAAGAGGTCGCGAAGACTGAAGCTTTCTTT. Translating it yields CASSQEVAKTEAFF.

This chain uses TRBV7-9 with TRBJ1-2, with a weak D call TRBD1 (5 bases). Germline assignment: CDR1 SEHNR and CDR2 FQNEAQ (reference sequence). The CDR3 contains 16 residues. V dropped 4 bases and J dropped 0 bases, with 15 bases sitting between them. CDR3 protein: CASSSRRGSSNYGYTF. The CDR3 DNA reads TGTGCCAGCAGCTCCCGGAGGGGCTCCTCTAACTATGGCTACACCTTC.